This T cell receptor beta chain is drawn from a study of T cells after yellow fever vaccination. General study results and limits: Booster sampling recovered most clones from primary vaccination (96% CD4, approximately 88% CD8). Abundant bulk-population clonotypes could contaminate the FACS-sorted repertoires.

This clonotype was detected ten times or more. What it binds is unknown. Each CDR3 protein gets one entry after TCRdb re-called the 5' RACE reads with MiXCR. In the table there are over 200,000 distinct CDR3 sequences, 5.5% to 8.5% of which are singletons. Germline values: CDR1 SGHTA, CDR2 FQGNSA. Trimming removed 2 bases from V and 3 bases from J, with 8 bases in between. CDR3 length: 14 residues. The origin of this receptor is a man aged 30 to 45 who received the YFV17D yellow fever vaccine. This specimen consisted of CD4+ T cells sorted from PBMCs, obtained on the day of the yellow fever booster vaccination. The rearrangement joins TRBV7-2 to TRBJ1-3; the D gene is possibly TRBD1 (6 bases). The CDR3 sequence is CASSLQGGGNTIYF. In DNA, the CDR3 is TGTGCCAGCAGCTTACAAGGGGGTGGAAACACCATATATTTT.